These 9 T cell receptor beta chains originate from one sample sequenced in a study of cytomegalovirus exposure and HLA in healthy donors. The PCR ran on 60 Vbeta and 13 Jbeta primers. Clones were sequenced by immunoSEQ multiplex PCR, and TCRdb holds only the in-frame ones, with some missing. The sample yields about 180,000 clones, roughly three quarters seen once. The specimen sequenced was PBMCs. The receptors originated from a woman in her twenties or thirties in good health and CMV-seropositive.

The V and J genes are TRBV7-8 and TRBJ1-5, with D maybe TRBD1 (6 bases). The CDR3 has 16 amino acids. Trimming took 5 bases from V and 1 from J, leaving 15 bases between them. Germline CDR1 SGHVS, CDR2 FQNEAQ. The CDR3 DNA follows: TGTGCCAGCAGCGCCATACAGGGCGTAAGCAATCAGCCCCAGCATTTT. Translated, it gives CASSAIQGVSNQPQHF.

The CDR3 DNA sequence: TGTGCCAGCAGTATGGGACAGGGGGCGGATCAGCCCCAGCATTTT. Residues: CASSMGQGADQPQHF. J is TRBJ1-5 and V is TRBV6-6; TRBD1 matches 12 bases. CDR3 length: 15 residues. From germline, CDR1 is MNHNY and CDR2 SVGAGI (reference sequence). Trimming removed 5 bases from V and 5 bases from J; junction bases left unmatched: 4.

V and J are TRBV11-3 and TRBJ2-7, with 7 bases lining up with TRBD1. Per the germline V gene, CDR1 is SGHNT and CDR2 is YENEEA. The J segment lost 3 bases and the V segment lost 3 bases, leaving 2 bases of the junction unmatched. The length of the CDR3 is 13 residues. The DNA of the CDR3 is TGTGCCAGCAGCTTCCAGGGGGACTACGAGCAGTACTTC. The encoded protein is CASSFQGDYEQYF.

This clone was observed a handful of times. The chain couples TRBV7-8 to TRBJ1-1, with no clear D. Trimming cost V 10 bases and J 2 bases, with 14 bases left between them. The CDR3 contains 13 residues. Germline CDR1 reads SGHVS; CDR2 reads FQNEAQ. The chain's CDR3 is CATLPRLNTEAFF. The CDR3 DNA reads TGTGCCACCTTACCGCGGCTAAACACTGAAGCTTTCTTT.

The chain recombines TRBV10-2 with TRBJ2-3; TRBD1 matches 7 bases. The CDR3 extends over 16 amino acids. V lost 2 bases and J lost 2; bases outside the gene matches: 7. Germline-derived CDR1 and CDR2 are WSHSY and SAAADI. The CDR3 here is CASSERAGGDTDTQYF. CDR3 coding DNA: TGCGCCAGCAGTGAGAGAGCAGGGGGAGACACAGATACGCAGTATTTT.

The V call is TRBV15, the J call TRBJ1-5; possibly TRBD1 for D (6 bases). Germline assignment: CDR1 LNHNV and CDR2 YYDKDF (reference sequence). The length of the CDR3 is 19 residues. V shed 0 bases and J shed 3 bases, with 21 bases lying between them. The CDR3 DNA reads as TGTGCCACCAGCAGAGATCGGCCTATCCGAGGGGGTTCCAATCAGCCCCAGCATTTT. Protein sequence: CATSRDRPIRGGSNQPQHF. The full variable domain, with the rest looked up from reference TRBV15 and TRBJ1-5, is DAMVIQNPRYQVTQFGKPVTLSCSQTLNHNVMYWYQQKSSQAPKLLFHYYDKDFNNEADTPDNFQSRRPNTSFCFLDIRSPGLGDTAMYLCATSRDRPIRGGSNQPQHFGDGTRLSIL.

V usage is TRBV4-2 and J usage is TRBJ2-6; possible D gene TRBD1, 5 bases. Germline assignment: CDR1 LGHNA and CDR2 YNFKEQ. V lost 0 bases, J lost 0 bases, and 12 bases lay in between. This CDR3 region has 18 residues. CDR3 amino acids: CASSQDMTAVSGANVLTF. The DNA for the CDR3 is TGTGCCAGCAGCCAAGATATGACAGCCGTCTCTGGGGCCAACGTCCTGACTTTC.

This clone was seen only once. The chain carries TRBV9 and TRBJ2-1; D call uncertain. Germline V lookup: CDR1 SGDLS, CDR2 YYNGEE. V lost 2 bases and J 4 bases, leaving 7 bases between the germline ends. The CDR3 has 13 residues. This CDR3 is CASSVLGYNEQFF. For the CDR3, the DNA is TGTGCCAGCAGCGTTCTCGGTTACAATGAGCAGTTCTTC.

The rearrangement links TRBV10-2 to TRBJ1-4, with D uncertain. Trimming removed 8 bases from V and 5 bases from J, with 12 bases in between. The CDR3 is 13 amino acids. Germline V gene data show CDR1 as WSHSY and CDR2 as SAAADI. The CDR3 region has the DNA TGCGCCAGCTTGGGCTATCCGAATGAAAAACTGTTTTTT. Protein sequence: CASLGYPNEKLFF.